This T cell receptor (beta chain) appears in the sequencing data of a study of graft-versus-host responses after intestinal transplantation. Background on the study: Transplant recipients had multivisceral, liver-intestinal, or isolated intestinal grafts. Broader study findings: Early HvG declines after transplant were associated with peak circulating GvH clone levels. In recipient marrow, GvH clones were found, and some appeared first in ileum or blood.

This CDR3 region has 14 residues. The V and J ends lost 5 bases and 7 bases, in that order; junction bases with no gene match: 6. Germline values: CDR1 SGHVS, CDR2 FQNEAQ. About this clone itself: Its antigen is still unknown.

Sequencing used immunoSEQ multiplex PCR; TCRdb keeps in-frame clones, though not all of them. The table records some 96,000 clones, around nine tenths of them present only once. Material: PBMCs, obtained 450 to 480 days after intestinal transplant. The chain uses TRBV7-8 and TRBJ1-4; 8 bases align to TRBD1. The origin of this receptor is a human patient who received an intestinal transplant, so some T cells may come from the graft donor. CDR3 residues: CASSTQGAGEKLFF. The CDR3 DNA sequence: TGTGCCAGCAGCACCCAGGGGGCGGGTGAAAAACTGTTTTTT.